Below are 16 T cell receptor beta chains sequenced from a single sample in a study of T cells in women clearing cervical HPV infection. Sequenced by immunoSEQ multiplex PCR; TCRdb stores in-frame clones only, minus some. Recorded here are about 26,000 clones; the top ten clones represent over 8.5%. The sequencing sample was made of blood buffy coat. The receptors stem from a woman between 18 and 70 years old with a cervical HPV16 infection that either progressed to CIN3+ or cleared (not recorded which).

As concerns this clone: The read ends 3 residues shy of where the CDR3 ends; the end is completed using the germline J gene. V and J are TRBV12-3 or TRBV12-4 and TRBJ2-1, with 7 bases that match TRBD1. There are 15 residues in the CDR3. V was clipped by 6 bases and J by 7 bases; unmatched bases: 12. CDR3 loop: CASRAVKGAVNEQFF. The DNA read from the CDR3 is TGTGCCAGCAGGGCTGTAAAGGGGGCTGTAAATGAG.

Comments on this clone: The CDR3 extends 3 residues past the end of the read, so its final part is completed from the germline J gene. The chain carries TRBV18 and TRBJ2-1, with TRBD1 matching 8 bases. J gave up 4 bases and V 8 bases, and 4 bases lay outside the gene matches. This CDR3 is built from 13 residues. Germline CDR1 is KGHSH and CDR2 is LQKENI. This CDR3 is CASAGGSYNEQFF. The covered CDR3 bases are TGTGCCAGCGCAGGGGGCTCGTACAATGAG.

As to this clone: Compared with germline, one end of the junction differs, possibly owing to a read error. The read ends 3 residues early relative to the CDR3; the germline J gene fills the gap. The chain joins TRBV4-2 to TRBJ1-2; D perhaps matches TRBD1 (5 bases). The CDR3 extends over 16 amino acids. In germline, CDR1 is LGHNA, CDR2 YNFKEQ. The CDR3 here is CASSQDWGGTYYGYTF. Incomplete CDR3 DNA: TGCGCCAGCAGCCAAGACTGGGGGGGTACCTACTATGGC.

Turning to this clone: The DNA ends 3 residues before the CDR3 does, and the rest of the CDR3 is filled in from the germline J gene. The rearrangement joins TRBV3-1 (or the pseudogene TRBV3-2) to TRBJ1-6; D unclear. The V end was cut by 1 base, the J end by 4 bases, with 11 bases between. CDR3 length equals 16 residues. Germline CDR1 is LGHDT and CDR2 is YNNKEL (reference sequence). CDR3 DNA (partial): TGTGCCAGCAGCCAAGGGTTGCAGGTGTATAATTCACCC. Translating gives CASSQGLQVYNSP. The whole CDR3 protein is CASSQGLQVYNSPLHF.

As to this clone: Read coverage stops 3 residues before the CDR3 terminus; the germline J gene supplies the remainder. This chain uses TRBV2 with TRBJ1-6; the match to TRBD1 covers 7 bases. V was clipped by 6 bases and J by 7 bases; unmatched bases: 3. The CDR3 extends over 13 amino acids. Germline-derived CDR1 and CDR2 are SNHLY and FYNNEI. CDR3 protein: CASRGQVNSPLHF. Incomplete CDR3 DNA: TGTGCCAGCAGAGGACAGGTCAATTCACCC.

Notes on this clone: The read terminates 3 residues ahead of where the CDR3 ends, so the germline J gene completes it. The chain links TRBV6-1 to TRBJ2-7; TRBD1 matches 9 bases. CDR3 size: 15 residues. Germline assignment: CDR1 MNHNS and CDR2 SASEGT. With V trimmed by 2 bases and J by 6 bases, 8 bases remained unmatched. Partial CDR3 DNA: TGTGCCAGCAGTGAACTGTCGGGACAGGGATTCGAG. It is translated as CASSELSGQGFE. The CDR3, in full, reads CASSELSGQGFEQYF.

The DNA read from the CDR3 is TGTGCCAGCTCACCAGGGACAGGGTCTTACGAG. It is translated as CASSPGTGSYE. The entire CDR3 is CASSPGTGSYEQYF. J is TRBJ2-7 and V is TRBV18; 9 bases fit TRBD1. The read ends 3 residues shy of where the CDR3 ends; the end is completed using the germline J gene. Per the germline V gene, CDR1 is KGHSH and CDR2 is LQKENI. This CDR3 spans 14 amino acids. J was trimmed by 4 bases and V by 2 bases; bases with no gene match: 3.

Concerning this clone itself: The CDR3 extends 3 residues past the end of the read, so its final part is completed from the germline J gene. This rearrangement joins TRBV5-4 to TRBJ1-1, with 7 bases that match TRBD1. Unmatched junction bases numbered 6, after V lost 7 bases and J lost 0 bases. There are 14 residues in the CDR3. Looked up from germline, CDR1 is SGHNT and CDR2 is YYREEE (reference sequence). The sequenced part of the CDR3 DNA is TGTGCCAGCGCTACTCAGGGGGTGAACACTGAA. It is translated as CASATQGVNTE. The entire CDR3 is CASATQGVNTEAFF.

On this clone itself: Sequencing ends 3 residues short of the CDR3 end; the germline J gene provides the rest. This CDR3 is also generated by other DNA sequences in the sample. The chain couples TRBV2 to TRBJ1-1; 8 bases match TRBD1. Per germline, CDR1 SNHLY and CDR2 FYNNEI. The CDR3 covers 13 residues. V dropped 4 bases and J dropped 7; count of bases not matched to a gene: 5. The CDR3 DNA, read in part, is TGTGCCAGCAGTGCGAGCGGACAGGGTGAA. Protein: CASSASGQGE. The whole CDR3 sequence reads CASSASGQGEAFF.

As for this clone: Read sequence stops 3 residues before the CDR3 end, and the germline J gene provides the missing end. Other DNA sequences within the sample encode an identical CDR3. The rearrangement uses TRBV19 and TRBJ1-1; a weak D match, TRBD1 (5 bases). CDR1 is LNHDA and CDR2 is SQIVND in the germline V gene (reference sequence). CDR3 length equals 14 residues. The CDR3 bases that were read are TGTGCCAGTAGTCATGCCGCCCGGACAAATGAG. Translated: CASSHAARTNE. The whole CDR3 protein is CASSHAARTNEAFF. The complete variable domain, with remaining parts taken from reference TRBV19 and TRBJ1-1, reads DGGITQSPKYLFRKEGQNVTLSCEQNLNHDAMYWYRQDPGQGLRLIYYSQIVNDFQKGDIAEGYSVSREKKESFPLTVTSAQKNPTAFYLCASSHAARTNEAFFGQGTRLTVV.

The CDR3 protein is CASTKRTEETQYF. The covered CDR3 bases are TGTGCCAGCACCAAAAGGACAGAAGAGACG. The rearrangement joins TRBV7-9 to TRBJ2-3, with D possibly matching TRBD1 (6 bases). The read ends 3 residues shy of where the CDR3 ends; the end is completed using the germline J gene. The CDR3 totals 13 residues. CDR1 is SEHNR, CDR2 FQNEAQ, per germline (reference sequence).

As concerns this clone: Read coverage stops 3 residues before the CDR3 terminus; the germline J gene supplies the remainder. The chain links TRBV20-1 to TRBJ1-6, with 10 bases matching TRBD1. The trim removed 5 bases at V and 9 bases at J, leaving 4 bases unmatched. CDR1 and CDR2 (germline): DFQATT, SNEGSKA (reference sequence). CDR3 size: 13 residues. CDR3 amino acids: CSAQGQGSSPLHF. Incomplete CDR3 DNA: TGCAGTGCTCAGGGACAGGGGAGTTCACCC.

Remarks on this clone: The observed sequence ends 3 residues before the CDR3 terminus, with the missing tail filled in from the germline J gene. The V call is TRBV7-2, the J call TRBJ1-4, with TRBD1 matching over 11 bases. The CDR3 runs to 15 residues. Germline loops: CDR1 SGHTA, CDR2 FQGNSA. With 5 bases clipped from V and 8 bases from J, the junction kept 7 bases outside the gene matches. The CDR3 here is CASSLTGTGGEKLFF. The CDR3 DNA, read in part, is TGTGCCAGCAGCCTTACCGGGACAGGGGGAGAAAAA.

In the case of this clone: Coverage ceases 3 residues before the CDR3 finishes, and the germline J gene fills in the end. V and J are TRBV6-1 and TRBJ1-2, with D unclear. The CDR3 is 16 amino acids. Germline V CDR1 and CDR2: MNHNS, SASEGT. CDR3 sequence reads: CASSVLRSAKNNDYTF. The CDR3 DNA, read in part, is TGTGCCAGCAGTGTCCTTCGGTCAGCGAAAAACAATGAC.

About this clone: The read ends 3 residues before the CDR3 terminus; that terminus is restored from the germline J gene. The chain joins TRBV2 to TRBJ2-7, with TRBD2 matching 11 bases. Germline V lookup: CDR1 SNHLY, CDR2 FYNNEI. J lost 0 bases, V lost 8 bases, and 15 bases had no gene match. The length of the CDR3 is 18 residues. CDR3 DNA, as far as it was read: TGTGCCAGCCTTCACCCTTCGGGACTAGCGGCCCTCTCCTACGAG. Translated, it gives CASLHPSGLAALSYE. The CDR3 as a whole reads CASLHPSGLAALSYEQYF. Together with reference TRBV2 and TRBJ2-7, the CDR3 gives the full variable domain: EPEVTQTPSHQVTQMGQEVILRCVPISNHLYFYWYRQILGQKVEFLVSFYNNEISEKSEIFDDQFSVERPDGSNFTLKIRSTKLEDSAMYFCASLHPSGLAALSYEQYFGPGTRLTVT.

On this clone: Its ends do not fully match the called genes, so a read error is possible. The read terminates 3 residues ahead of where the CDR3 ends, so the germline J gene completes it. Other DNA sequences in the same sample also yield this CDR3. V usage is TRBV7-9 and J usage is TRBJ1-3; 9 bases align to TRBD1. Germline V gene data show CDR1 as SEHNR and CDR2 as FQNEAQ (reference sequence). The CDR3 contains 15 residues. Here the CDR3 reads CASTRTGVSGNTIYF. The sequenced part of the CDR3 DNA is TGTGCCAGCACCCGGACAGGGGTCTCTGGAAACACG.